These 15 T cell receptor beta chains share one sample of origin, sequenced in a study of control samples from healthy donors and cancer patients. Repertoires were generated with immunoSEQ multiplex PCR, while TCRdb's copy carries only in-frame clones and drops some. The data contain roughly 170,000 clones, 90% to 95% of them seen just once; the ten biggest clones take up about 1.6%. The material sequenced was blood. These receptors originate from a man aged 18-30 years in good health.

The gene calls are TRBV10-3 and TRBJ2-3; 7 bases match TRBD1. The CDR3 spans 16 residues. Germline CDR1 reads ENHRY; CDR2 reads SYGVKD. After removal of 5 bases from V and 0 bases from J, the junction contained 8 bases not matched to a gene. CDR3 in DNA: TGTGCCATCAGTCTTTGGACAGGCCCGAGCACAGATACGCAGTATTTT. Its translation: CAISLWTGPSTDTQYF.

The chain carries TRBV3-1 (or the pseudogene TRBV3-2) and TRBJ2-6; D may match TRBD1 or TRBD2 (5 bases each). Trimming shortened V by 3 bases and J by 13 bases, and 10 bases separated the two germline ends. Germline values: CDR1 LGHDT, CDR2 YNNKEL (reference sequence). The CDR3 has 12 residues. This chain's CDR3 is CASSQGRRVLTF. As DNA, the CDR3 is TGTGCCAGCAGCCAGGGACGTCGGGTCCTGACTTTC.

In its sample, this clone was seen once. The rearrangement links TRBV21-1 to TRBJ1-5. TRBV21-1 corresponds to a pseudogene. This CDR3 is 11 amino acids long. The CDR3 DNA is TGTGCCAGTGGGGGGGGACAGCCCCAGCATTTT. Amino acid sequence: CASGGGQPQHF.

This sequence joins TRBV19 and TRBJ2-3, with TRBD2 identical over 7 bases. The CDR3 sequence is 14 residues long. The V gene end was trimmed by 7 bases and the J gene end by 1 base; junction bases not matched to a gene: 5. Germline CDR1 reads LNHDA; CDR2 reads SQIVND (reference sequence). CDR3 loop: CASTLAPGTDTQYF. The CDR3 nucleotides are TGTGCCAGTACACTAGCGCCCGGCACAGATACGCAGTATTTT.

The chain has TRBV7-8 and TRBJ1-5; maybe TRBD1 (5 bases). Germline assignment: CDR1 SGHVS and CDR2 FQNEAQ. V lost 5 bases, J lost 7 bases, and 21 bases lay in between. The CDR3 loop spans 16 amino acids. The CDR3 sequence: CASSPLSGGLGQPQHF. The CDR3 DNA sequence: TGTGCCAGCAGCCCCTTATCGGGGGGACTCGGGCAGCCCCAGCATTTT.

This chain uses TRBV5-5 with TRBJ2-7; 7 nucleotides agree with TRBD1. CDR3 length: 14 residues. With V trimmed by 2 bases and J by 3 bases, 5 bases remained unmatched. Looked up from germline, CDR1 is SGHKS and CDR2 is YYEKEE (reference sequence). The chain's CDR3 is CASSFGTANYEQYF. The CDR3 DNA reads TGTGCCAGCAGCTTTGGGACAGCGAACTACGAGCAGTACTTC.

J is TRBJ1-1 and V is TRBV12-5, with a tentative D call TRBD1 (6 bases). Trimming cost V 4 bases and J 5 bases, with 14 bases left between them. From germline, CDR1 is LGHNT and CDR2 FRNRAP. The CDR3 is made up of 14 amino acids. CDR3 loop: CASGSTQGGTEAFF. The CDR3 DNA follows: TGTGCTAGTGGTTCGACACAGGGTGGGACTGAAGCTTTCTTT.

The V gene is TRBV7-8, the J gene TRBJ2-7; D not resolved. Between the trimmed V and J ends, which lost 1 base and 3 bases, there was a span of 13 bases. This CDR3 has 15 residues. Looked up from germline, CDR1 is SGHVS and CDR2 is FQNEAQ. The CDR3 is CASSLEGTANYEQYF. The CDR3 nucleotides read TGTGCCAGCAGCTTAGAGGGTACAGCAAACTACGAGCAGTACTTC. Full variable domain (rest looked up from reference TRBV7-8 and TRBJ2-7): GAGVSQSPRYKVAKRGQDVALRCDPISGHVSLFWYQQALGQGPEFLTYFQNEAQLDKSGLPSDRFFAERPEGSVSTLKIQRTQQEDSAVYLCASSLEGTANYEQYFGPGTRLTVT.

This clone has only one observation. The chain couples TRBV5-1 to TRBJ2-3; D perhaps matches TRBD2 (6 bases). The CDR3 extends over 14 amino acids. CDR1 and CDR2 from the germline V gene are SGHRS and YFSETQ. V was shortened by 3 bases and J by 4 bases, with 12 bases between the two germline ends. The CDR3 loop reads CASSSLAFADTQYF. The CDR3 nucleotides read TGCGCCAGCAGCTCTCTAGCGTTCGCAGATACGCAGTATTTT.

The rearrangement uses TRBV6-5 and TRBJ1-1; no firm D call. V lost 2 bases, J lost 1 base, and 5 bases lay in between. CDR3 length equals 13 residues. Germline-derived CDR1 and CDR2 are MNHEY and SVGAGI. The CDR3 protein is CASSYRPNTEAFF. In nucleotides, the CDR3 is TGTGCCAGCAGTTACAGGCCGAACACTGAAGCTTTCTTT.

The rearrangement links TRBV27 to TRBJ1-1, with D possibly TRBD1 on 6 matching bases. The CDR3 has 14 amino acids. Germline lookup yields CDR1 MNHEY and CDR2 SMNVEV (reference sequence). The V gene lost 3 bases and the J gene lost 2 bases, with 10 bases spanning the gap. DNA for the CDR3: TGTGCCAGCAGTTTCGGACAGTACAACACTGAAGCTTTCTTT. This gives the protein CASSFGQYNTEAFF.

The rearrangement uses TRBV10-3 and TRBJ2-1; 9 nucleotides agree with TRBD2. Germline values: CDR1 ENHRY, CDR2 SYGVKD. V was pared by 4 bases and J by 0 bases, with 1 base of the junction left unmatched. The CDR3 length is 15 residues. Written as DNA, the CDR3 is TGTGCCATCAGTGGACTAGCGGACTCCTACAATGAGCAGTTCTTC. Translated, it gives CAISGLADSYNEQFF.

The chain links TRBV5-1 to TRBJ2-5; D gene ambiguous. Per the germline V gene, CDR1 is SGHRS and CDR2 is YFSETQ. The V end was cut by 0 bases, the J end by 1 base, with 7 bases between. The CDR3 is made up of 14 amino acids. DNA of the CDR3: TGCGCCAGCAGCTTGGTGGGCCGCCAAGAGACCCAGTACTTC. Encoded protein: CASSLVGRQETQYF.

This chain uses TRBV6-5 with TRBJ2-1; 7 nucleotides agree with TRBD2. CDR1 is MNHEY, CDR2 SVGAGI, per germline. The CDR3 totals 13 residues. V lost 5 bases, J lost 5 bases, and 3 bases stayed unmatched. CDR3 sequence: CASSPGTNNEQFF. The CDR3 DNA reads TGTGCCAGCAGTCCCGGGACTAACAATGAGCAGTTCTTC.

The chain is built from TRBV24-1 and TRBJ2-1, with a tentative D call TRBD2 (8 bases). Trimming shortened V by 9 bases and J by 6 bases, and 14 bases separated the two germline ends. The germline gives CDR1 KGHDR, CDR2 SFDVKD. This CDR3 has 13 residues. The CDR3 loop reads CATREGAGNEQFF. For the CDR3, the DNA is TGTGCCACCCGGGAGGGGGCGGGCAATGAGCAGTTCTTC.